The rows below give T cell receptor beta chains drawn from one sample of a study of human T cells and chemical hapten exposure. MiXCR was run by TCRdb on the RACE reads, yielding one entry per CDR3 protein. The sample has about 70,000 distinct CDR3 sequences, approximately 11% seen once. The sample in question was whole blood, obtained in connection with sensitization to the hapten diphenylcyclopropenone (DPC). Source of these receptors: a woman between 50 and 59 years old with alopecia areata. Some clones in this sample may be carry-over from other donors' samples. CDR3s include the opening cysteine and the closing phenylalanine or tryptophan. The D gene is left open where the match is weak. A clone size is listed for some rows: how often the clone was seen (once, few, many), or a class if it is expanded.

cdr3_aa cdr3_nt d_call j_call v_call clone_size
CSVDGGTGRTDTQYF TGCAGCGTTGACGGCGGGACAGGGCGCACAGATACGCAGTATTTT TRBD1 TRBJ2-3 TRBV29-1 few
CASSSNQEPTDTQYF TGTGCCAGCAGCTCCAATCAGGAGCCCACAGATACGCAGTATTTT . TRBJ2-3 TRBV7-9 many
CSVVPTRGLPDTQYF TGCAGCGTTGTACCGACTAGGGGTTTGCCAGATACGCAGTATTTT . TRBJ2-3 TRBV29-1 many
CASSTGLASYEQYF TGTGCCAGCAGTACGGGACTAGCCTCCTACGAGCAGTACTTC TRBD2 TRBJ2-7 TRBV2 .
CASSLSGMSEKLFF TGCGCCAGCAGCTTGTCAGGGATGAGCGAAAAACTGTTTTTT . TRBJ1-4 TRBV5-1 .
CASSRATGPTGELFF TGTGCCAGCAGCCGGGCGACAGGGCCCACCGGGGAGCTGTTTTTT TRBD1 TRBJ2-2 TRBV5-4 .
CAIRTSGPTNSPLHF TGTGCCATCCGCACCAGCGGACCGACTAATTCACCCCTCCACTTT . TRBJ1-6 TRBV10-3 many
CASSRRQGINEKLFF TGTGCCAGCAGCCGTCGACAGGGAATTAATGAAAAACTGTTTTTT TRBD1 TRBJ1-4 TRBV3-1 many
CSVVEGNQPQHF TGCAGCGTTGTTGAAGGCAATCAGCCCCAGCATTTT . TRBJ1-5 TRBV29-1 few
CASSPGLGTNTEAFF TGTGCCAGCAGTCCCGGTTTGGGGACGAACACTGAAGCTTTCTTT . TRBJ1-1 TRBV12-3/TRBV12-4 few
CSAWTSPYEQYF TGCAGCGCTTGGACTAGCCCCTACGAGCAGTACTTC TRBD2 TRBJ2-7 TRBV29-1 many
CASSLSWTNSNQPQHF TGTGCCAGCAGTTTATCCTGGACAAATAGCAATCAGCCCCAGCATTTT . TRBJ1-5 TRBV28 once